Presented here are 9 T cell receptor beta chains from one specimen sequenced in a study of shared clonotypes between healthy human individuals. Profiled with immunoSEQ multiplex PCR; TCRdb holds only in-frame clones, not every one. The sample carries a few million clones, 80% to 95% recorded once. Sequenced sample: naive CD4+ T cells from PBMCs. As to subset: CD45RA+ positively selected. The receptors stem from a young man in good health. Some clones in this sample may be carry-over from other donors' samples.

The chain couples TRBV28 to TRBJ1-1; D unclear. The germline gives CDR1 MDHEN, CDR2 SYDVKM. Trimming took off 4 bases at V and 0 bases at J, with 6 bases between the two ends. CDR3 length equals 13 residues. CDR3 sequence reads: CASSSHMNTEAFF. The CDR3, as DNA: TGTGCCAGCAGTTCCCATATGAACACTGAAGCTTTCTTT.

In the case of this clone: The same CDR3 also results from other DNA sequences found in this sample. CDR3 DNA sequence: TGTGCCAGCAGTGTAGAGCGGGGCTATGGCTACACCTTC. Its translation is CASSVERGYGYTF. The genes are TRBV6-1 and TRBJ1-2; D unresolved. V lost 4 bases and J 4 bases, leaving 10 bases between the germline ends. Germline V gene lookup returns CDR1 MNHNS and CDR2 SASEGT. CDR3 length: 13 amino acids.

This clone appeared once. The CDR3 region has the DNA TGTGCCAGCAGCTCCACTGCGGGAGGGCGGACCCAGTACTTC. Protein sequence: CASSSTAGGRTQYF. The V and J genes are TRBV11-3 and TRBJ2-5, with TRBD2 matching 9 bases. This CDR3 is 14 amino acids long. Looked up from germline, CDR1 is SGHNT and CDR2 is YENEEA. The V and J ends lost 4 bases and 7 bases, in that order; junction bases with no gene match: 7.

The chain recombines TRBV7-2 with TRBJ1-5; weak D call: TRBD1 (5 bases). Looked up from germline, CDR1 is SGHTA and CDR2 is FQGNSA. V was cut by 7 bases and J by 4 bases, with 17 bases left in between. The CDR3 is made up of 15 amino acids. The CDR3 sequence: CASTSTGHINQPQHF. The CDR3, as DNA: TGTGCCAGCACCTCGACCGGACACATAAATCAGCCCCAGCATTTT. Filled out from reference TRBV7-2 and TRBJ1-5, the complete variable domain reads GAGVSQSPSNKVTEKGKDVELRCDPISGHTALYWYRQSLGQGLEFLIYFQGNSAPDKSGLPSDRFSAERTGGSVSTLTIQRTQQEDSAVYLCASTSTGHINQPQHFGDGTRLSIL.

V usage is TRBV9 and J usage is TRBJ1-2; D is perhaps TRBD1 (6 bases). CDR1 is SGDLS, CDR2 YYNGEE, per germline. The CDR3 is made up of 13 amino acids. Between the trimmed V and J ends, which lost 0 bases and 7 bases, there was a span of 10 bases. As DNA, the CDR3 is TGTGCCAGCAGCGTAGCACAGGGTGGTGGCTACACCTTC. Translation gives CASSVAQGGGYTF. The full variable domain, with the rest looked up from reference TRBV9 and TRBJ1-2, is DSGVTQTPKHLITATGQRVTLRCSPRSGDLSVYWYQQSLDQGLQFLIQYYNGEERAKGNILERFSAQQFPDLHSELNLSSLELGDSALYFCASSVAQGGGYTFGSGTRLTVV.

Points on this clone: This sample includes further DNA sequences coding for the same CDR3. This chain connects TRBV18 to TRBJ1-1, with D hard to call. The germline V gene encodes CDR1 KGHSH and CDR2 LQKENI. The ends were cut back, 2 bases at V and 8 bases at J, with 9 bases in the middle. The CDR3 spans 12 residues. DNA for the CDR3: TGTGCCAGCTCACCAACCGTCAGGGAAGCTTTCTTT. Translated: CASSPTVREAFF.

The chain joins TRBV5-1 to TRBJ2-1; 10 nucleotides match TRBD2. The CDR3 contains 20 residues. V was pared by 3 bases and J by 0 bases, with 15 bases of the junction left unmatched. Per germline, CDR1 SGHRS and CDR2 YFSETQ. The DNA of the CDR3 is TGCGCCAGCAGCTCGGCGCCAACTAGCGGGACTATGAGCTCCTACAATGAGCAGTTCTTC. It specifies CASSSAPTSGTMSSYNEQFF.

V usage is TRBV6-4 and J usage is TRBJ2-2, with D perhaps TRBD1 or TRBD2 (5 bases each). The germline V gene has CDR1 MRHNA and CDR2 SNTAGT. This CDR3 has 12 amino acids. V dropped 8 bases and J dropped 7 bases, with 11 bases sitting between them. The CDR3 is CASQLGVGELFF. In nucleotides, the CDR3 is TGTGCCAGCCAGTTGGGGGTCGGGGAGCTGTTTTTT.

The CDR3 is CASSLRERAARETQYF. In nucleotides, the CDR3 is TGCGCCAGCAGCTTGAGGGAAAGGGCCGCACGGGAGACCCAGTACTTC. This chain connects TRBV5-1 to TRBJ2-5; D gene uncertain. Germline lookup yields CDR1 SGHRS and CDR2 YFSETQ. The CDR3 contains 16 residues. The V end lost 1 base, the J end lost 5 bases, and 18 bases lay between the germline ends.